Sequencing of this TCR beta chain was carried out in a study of control samples from healthy donors and cancer patients. This clone was picked up one time. Clones were sequenced by immunoSEQ multiplex PCR, and TCRdb holds only the in-frame ones, with some missing. The table includes under 50,000 clones, around 87% detected once. Sequences were obtained from PBMCs. The origin of this receptor is a woman aged 60-75 years with lung cancer.

The CDR3 DNA reads as TGCAGCGTTGAAGATCGTGACGGCACAGATACGCAGTATTTT. Residues: CSVEDRDGTDTQYF. The chain couples TRBV29-1 to TRBJ2-3; D remains unclear. The germline gives CDR1 SQVTM, CDR2 ANQGSEA. V lost 0 bases and J lost 1, with 8 bases in between. The CDR3 has 14 amino acids.